One T cell receptor (beta chain) is described in this entry. Antigen unknown. This sample stems from a study of T cell responses to AZD1222 COVID-19 vaccine. Study-level points and caveats: The study found Spike-specific TCR breadth and depth rose after two AZD1222 doses. The donors showed a predominance of white British ancestry and of females, with possible underestimation of clonal diversity. Baseline testing showed seropositivity in only a handful of AZD1222 recipients.

Using immunoSEQ multiplex PCR, the repertoire was profiled, and TCRdb retains in-frame clones only, with some absent. Here the sample spans about 82,000 clones, around 85% being singletons. Whether given at about 4 or about 12 weeks, second doses were pooled. Germline CDR1 reads SGHTS; CDR2 reads YDEGEE. Trimming pared 1 base from V and 0 bases from J, leaving 11 bases between. This CDR3 spans 17 amino acids. The genes are TRBV5-8 and TRBJ2-6, with D perhaps TRBD1 (6 bases). The sequenced sample was peripheral blood, obtained 28 days after the second AZD1222 dose. The source is an adult who received the AZD1222 COVID-19 vaccine. CDR3 protein: CASSLQGTSSGANVLTF. CDR3 bases: TGTGCCAGCAGCTTGCAGGGGACGAGCTCTGGGGCCAACGTCCTGACTTTC.